This is a list of T cell receptor beta chains from one sample in a study of blood T cell repertoires in COVID-19. Sequencing used immunoSEQ multiplex PCR; TCRdb keeps in-frame clones, though not all of them. Of 200,000 to 250,000 clones listed, roughly 85% are singletons. Sequenced material: PBMCs or T cells enriched from blood (not recorded which). Source of these receptors: a man aged 25-40 years who had recovered from COVID-19. The CDR3 runs from the conserved cysteine through the conserved F or W. D genes are given only for firm matches. Size tells how often a clone was seen (once, few, many) or the class of an expanded clone, and some rows leave it out.

d_gene: .; j_gene: TRBJ2-3; v_gene: TRBV7-5; abundance: .; len: 12; CDR3aa: CARNREADTQYF; CDR3nt: TGTGCCAGAAACCGGGAGGCAGATACGCAGTATTTT
d_gene: TRBD1; j_gene: TRBJ2-3; v_gene: TRBV28; abundance: few; len: 15; CDR3aa: CASSKDRVLTDTQYF; CDR3nt: TGTGCCAGCAGCAAGGACAGGGTCCTCACAGATACGCAGTATTTT
d_gene: TRBD1; j_gene: TRBJ2-7; v_gene: TRBV9; abundance: .; len: 17; CDR3aa: CASSAPRVDRGSYEQYF; CDR3nt: TGTGCCAGCAGCGCCCCGAGAGTGGACAGGGGTTCCTACGAGCAGTACTTC
d_gene: .; j_gene: TRBJ1-1; v_gene: TRBV19; abundance: .; len: 16; CDR3aa: CASSIGGREGGTEAFF; CDR3nt: TGTGCCAGTAGTATAGGGGGCAGGGAGGGCGGCACTGAAGCTTTCTTT
d_gene: .; j_gene: TRBJ2-3; v_gene: TRBV7-2; abundance: .; len: 15; CDR3aa: CASSLGAPGADTQYF; CDR3nt: TGTGCCAGCAGCCTCGGGGCTCCGGGGGCAGATACGCAGTATTTT
d_gene: .; j_gene: TRBJ2-7; v_gene: TRBV6-5; abundance: once; len: 15; CDR3aa: CASSSPGADNHEQYF; CDR3nt: TGTGCCAGCAGTTCTCCCGGAGCAGATAATCACGAGCAGTACTTC
d_gene: TRBD2; j_gene: TRBJ2-1; v_gene: TRBV30; abundance: .; len: 15; CDR3aa: CAWVDTSGSFNEQFF; CDR3nt: TGTGCCTGGGTGGATACTAGCGGGAGTTTCAATGAGCAGTTCTTC
d_gene: .; j_gene: TRBJ2-6; v_gene: TRBV18; abundance: .; len: 14; CDR3aa: CASSLSSGANVLTF; CDR3nt: TGTGCCAGCTCTCTGAGCTCTGGGGCCAACGTCCTGACTTTC
d_gene: .; j_gene: TRBJ1-3; v_gene: TRBV5-1; abundance: .; len: 13; CDR3aa: CAGQYRVGNTIYF; CDR3nt: TGCGCCGGACAGTACAGGGTTGGAAACACCATATATTTT
d_gene: .; j_gene: TRBJ1-2; v_gene: TRBV5-1; abundance: .; len: 15; CDR3aa: CASSLGSGKWDGYTF; CDR3nt: TGCGCCAGCAGCTTGGGGTCGGGGAAGTGGGATGGCTACACCTTC
d_gene: TRBD2; j_gene: TRBJ2-5; v_gene: TRBV6-6; abundance: .; len: 14; CDR3aa: CASRLGGAGETQYF; CDR3nt: TGTGCCAGCAGACTCGGGGGGGCTGGAGAGACCCAGTACTTC
d_gene: TRBD2; j_gene: TRBJ2-3; v_gene: TRBV5-1; abundance: .; len: 17; CDR3aa: CASSLAILAGVSDTQYF; CDR3nt: TGCGCCAGCAGCTTGGCCATACTAGCGGGGGTCTCAGATACGCAGTATTTT
d_gene: .; j_gene: TRBJ1-2; v_gene: TRBV3-1/TRBV3-2; abundance: .; len: 13; CDR3aa: CASSQDHRAGYTF; CDR3nt: TGTGCCAGCAGCCAAGACCACAGGGCAGGGTACACCTTC
d_gene: .; j_gene: TRBJ2-5; v_gene: TRBV3-1/TRBV3-2; abundance: .; len: 11; CDR3aa: CASSPGETQYF; CDR3nt: TGTGCCAGCAGCCCCGGAGAGACCCAGTACTTC
d_gene: .; j_gene: TRBJ1-6; v_gene: TRBV6-5; abundance: .; len: 13; CDR3aa: CASRGVEGSPLHF; CDR3nt: TGTGCCAGCAGAGGGGTGGAGGGTTCACCCCTCCACTTT
d_gene: .; j_gene: TRBJ1-2; v_gene: TRBV18; abundance: .; len: 13; CDR3aa: CASSPSRGYGYTF; CDR3nt: TGTGCCAGCTCACCATCCAGAGGCTATGGCTACACCTTC